One sample yielded the 30 T cell receptor beta chains listed below, sequenced in a study of blood T cells in healthy people across ages. With a J-beta primer mix and a sample-barcoded 5' primer, a second PCR ran roughly 6 to 11 cycles. MiXCR was run by TCRdb on the 5' RACE reads, yielding one entry per CDR3 protein. The data contain hundreds of thousands of distinct CDR3 sequences, about 61% of them singletons. Input material: blood. These receptors came from a man in his forties in good health.

The gene calls are TRBV11-2 and TRBJ1-2; 12 positions agree with TRBD1. CDR1 SGHAT and CDR2 FQNNGV come from the germline V gene. The CDR3 spans 18 residues. Trimming cost V 1 base and J 2 bases; bases outside gene matches: 8. The chain's CDR3 is CASSLVGPGQGANYGYTF. CDR3 sequence (DNA): TGTGCCAGCAGCTTAGTGGGCCCGGGACAGGGGGCAAACTATGGCTACACCTTC.

The CDR3 bases are TGTGCCAGCAGCAACCAGCCCGACAGGGAGCAAGAGACCCAGTACTTC. It codes for CASSNQPDREQETQYF. J is TRBJ2-5 and V is TRBV21-1; the DNA was not used to check the table's D call, TRBD1. TRBV21-1 is tagged as a pseudogene. CDR3 length equals 16 residues.

The V and J genes are TRBV4-2 and TRBJ2-1; TRBD1 or TRBD2 may be the D gene (6 bases each). Trimming cost V 3 bases and J 5 bases, with 17 bases left between them. The CDR3 is 16 residues long. Germline V CDR1 and CDR2: LGHNA, YNFKEQ. Here the CDR3 DNA reads TGTGCCAGCAGCCAGGAGGGCCACGGACAGAACAATGAGCAGTTCTTC. Translation gives CASSQEGHGQNNEQFF.

The genes are TRBV4-1 and TRBJ2-7; D is uncertain. This CDR3 has 17 amino acids. V lost 1 base to trimming and J lost 0 bases, with 16 bases between them. Looked up from germline, CDR1 is MGHRA and CDR2 is YSYEKL. CDR3 sequence: CASSQVRPRTTSYEQYF. The CDR3 DNA reads as TGCGCCAGCAGCCAAGTTCGCCCGAGAACTACCTCCTACGAGCAGTACTTC.

This clonotype was counted a few times. In nucleotides, the CDR3 is TGTGCCAGCAGCATGATTGGGGGCGAGCAGTACTTC. This codes for CASSMIGGEQYF. J is TRBJ2-7 and V is TRBV12-3 or TRBV12-4, with D perhaps TRBD1 or TRBD2 (5 bases each). V lost 6 bases and J 6 bases, leaving 12 bases between the germline ends. The CDR3 runs to 12 residues.

This clonotype was counted at least ten times. This chain links TRBV4-1 with TRBJ2-1, with 12 bases lining up with TRBD2. Losses at the gene ends were 0 bases for V and 4 bases for J; bases not matched to a gene: 10. This CDR3 is 19 amino acids long. CDR1 MGHRA and CDR2 YSYEKL come from the germline V gene. CDR3 sequence reads: CASSQDVPWTSGIYNEQFF. As DNA, the CDR3 is TGCGCCAGCAGCCAAGATGTCCCCTGGACTAGCGGGATATACAATGAGCAGTTCTTC.

V usage is TRBV12-3 or TRBV12-4 and J usage is TRBJ2-2, with 7 bases that match TRBD1. The CDR3 extends over 16 amino acids. V lost 6 bases to trimming and J lost 0 bases; unmatched junction nucleotides: 7. The CDR3 DNA reads TGTGCCAGCAGATATGACGGGACAGCGAACACCGGGGAGCTGTTTTTT. Translating gives CASRYDGTANTGELFF.

There are a few counts of this clonotype. This chain uses TRBV7-2 with TRBJ2-3; D gene ambiguous. V lost 2 bases, J lost 2 bases, and 8 bases lay in between. CDR3 length: 14 amino acids. Germline V CDR1 and CDR2: SGHTA, FQGNSA. This chain's CDR3 is CASSLLGNTDTQYF. In nucleotides, the CDR3 is TGTGCCAGCAGCTTATTGGGGAACACAGATACGCAGTATTTT.

V is TRBV6-2 or TRBV6-3 and J is TRBJ2-1; the match to TRBD2 covers 8 bases. V was clipped by 7 bases and J by 2 bases; unmatched bases: 4. CDR1 is MNHEY, CDR2 SVGEGT, per germline. CDR3 length equals 14 residues. Here the CDR3 DNA reads TGTGCCAGCATTGCGGGGGGCCCCTACAATGAGCAGTTCTTC. Its translation: CASIAGGPYNEQFF.

In its sample, this clonotype was seen a few times. The J gene is TRBJ2-5, the V gene TRBV29-1; D is undetermined. Germline V lookup: CDR1 SQVTM, CDR2 ANQGSEA. The CDR3 has 12 residues. The V gene lost 3 bases and the J gene lost 4 bases, with 9 bases spanning the gap. CDR3 amino acids: CSVDGARETQYF. The CDR3 DNA is TGCAGCGTTGACGGTGCGAGAGAGACCCAGTACTTC.

This clonotype was picked up a small number of times. V is TRBV20-1 and J is TRBJ2-3; D is unresolved. With 6 bases removed from V and 2 bases from J, the gap between germline ends came to 9 bases. Germline V CDR1 and CDR2: DFQATT, SNEGSKA (reference sequence). CDR3 size: 12 residues. DNA for the CDR3: TGCAGTGCACAAGTCAACACAGATACGCAGTATTTT. Amino acids: CSAQVNTDTQYF.

The CDR3 DNA reads as TGTGCCATCAGAGACAGTTCTGCTGAAGCTTTCTTT. It codes for CAIRDSSAEAFF. The chain combines TRBV10-3 with TRBJ1-1, with D perhaps matching TRBD1 (5 bases). Trimming stripped 6 bases from V and 6 bases from J, with 11 bases between. Germline V CDR1 and CDR2: ENHRY, SYGVKD. The CDR3 spans 12 residues.

J is TRBJ2-1 and V is TRBV7-3; D uncertain. Trimming stripped 4 bases from V and 4 bases from J, with 11 bases between. The CDR3 loop spans 14 amino acids. Germline CDR1 and CDR2: SGHTA and FQGTGA. This CDR3 reads CASSSQLGYNEQFF. The CDR3 DNA follows: TGTGCCAGCAGCTCTCAGTTGGGATACAATGAGCAGTTCTTC.

The V and J genes are TRBV18 and TRBJ2-1; TRBD1 aligns across 9 bases. This CDR3 contains 16 residues. After removal of 5 bases from V and 0 bases from J, the junction contained 5 bases not matched to a gene. Germline CDR1 KGHSH, CDR2 LQKENI. CDR3 in DNA: TGTGCCAGCTCAGACACAGGGGGCTACTCCTACAATGAGCAGTTCTTC. This encodes CASSDTGGYSYNEQFF.

This clonotype was detected a few times. This chain links TRBV29-1 with TRBJ2-5; TRBD1 or TRBD2 may be the D gene (5 bases each). CDR1 SQVTM and CDR2 ANQGSEA come from the germline V gene. This CDR3 has 12 residues. The V gene lost 7 bases and the J gene lost 2 bases, with 11 bases spanning the gap. CDR3 loop: CSAGTFQETQYF. The CDR3 coding sequence is TGCAGCGCGGGGACCTTTCAAGAGACCCAGTACTTC.

This clonotype has ten or more counts. V is TRBV12-3 or TRBV12-4 and J is TRBJ2-2, with TRBD2 identical over 7 bases. The CDR3 loop spans 13 amino acids. J lost 6 bases, V lost 3 bases, and 1 base had no gene match. The CDR3 sequence is CASSFGGAGELFF. The CDR3 DNA reads as TGTGCCAGCAGTTTTGGGGGGGCCGGGGAGCTGTTTTTT.

This chain links TRBV28 with TRBJ2-6; D unclear. CDR3 length equals 18 residues. CDR1 is MDHEN and CDR2 is SYDVKM in the germline V gene. Trimming stripped 7 bases from V and 0 bases from J, with 19 bases between. Written as DNA, the CDR3 is TGTGCCAGCACCACCGAGGTCCAAATAAACTCTGGGGCCAACGTCCTGACTTTC. Protein product: CASTTEVQINSGANVLTF.

The chain employs TRBV7-2 and TRBJ2-7; 8 nucleotides align to TRBD2. This CDR3 has 14 residues. V was pared by 6 bases and J by 2 bases, with 6 bases of the junction left unmatched. Germline V gives CDR1 SGHTA, CDR2 FQGNSA. CDR3 sequence: CASRPTSGPYEQYF. The CDR3 DNA follows: TGTGCCAGCAGACCAACTAGCGGACCCTACGAGCAGTACTTC.

The chain couples TRBV3-1 to TRBJ2-1; D is uncertain. Germline loops: CDR1 LGHDT, CDR2 YNNKEL (reference sequence). The CDR3 has 14 residues. V lost 3 bases to trimming and J lost 9 bases, with 15 bases between them. The CDR3 region is CASSHETLWGEQFF. Written as DNA, the CDR3 is TGTGCCAGCAGCCACGAAACTCTTTGGGGTGAGCAGTTCTTC.

The rearrangement uses TRBV28 and TRBJ2-7; D might be TRBD1 (5 bases). The CDR3 is 13 residues long. Trimming stripped 7 bases from V and 0 bases from J, with 10 bases between. Germline CDR1 MDHEN, CDR2 SYDVKM. CDR3 region: CASTRQSSYEQYF. The CDR3 bases are TGTGCCAGCACCCGACAGAGCTCCTACGAGCAGTACTTC.

The chain employs TRBV29-1 and TRBJ1-1; possibly TRBD1 for D (6 bases). With 3 bases removed from V and 10 bases from J, the gap between germline ends came to 15 bases. The CDR3 contains 12 residues. Looked up from germline, CDR1 is SQVTM and CDR2 is ANQGSEA. CDR3: CSVEWGAGGAFF. In DNA, the CDR3 is TGCAGCGTTGAGTGGGGGGCTGGGGGAGCTTTCTTT.

The chain has TRBV13 and TRBJ2-1, with 14 bases fitting TRBD2. Germline CDR1 reads PRHDT; CDR2 reads FYEKMQ (reference sequence). The CDR3 is made up of 16 amino acids. With 5 bases clipped from V and 9 bases from J, the junction kept 9 bases outside the gene matches. The CDR3 region is CASSEHGTSGSGEQFF. In nucleotides, the CDR3 is TGTGCCAGCAGCGAGCACGGGACTAGCGGGAGCGGTGAGCAGTTCTTC.

This chain connects TRBV5-1 to TRBJ2-1, with D perhaps TRBD1 or TRBD2 (5 bases each). Germline CDR1 and CDR2: SGHRS and YFSETQ. Trimming shortened V by 0 bases and J by 7 bases, and 17 bases separated the two germline ends. This CDR3 has 16 residues. The CDR3 region is CASSLAVGRLVNEQFF. CDR3 DNA sequence: TGCGCCAGCAGCTTGGCCGTGGGACGGCTGGTGAATGAGCAGTTCTTC.

This clonotype has a handful of counts. V and J are TRBV20-1 and TRBJ2-7, with a tentative D call TRBD2 (6 bases). With 0 bases removed from V and 2 bases from J, the gap between germline ends came to 14 bases. Germline V CDR1 and CDR2: DFQATT, SNEGSKA (reference sequence). The CDR3 loop spans 15 amino acids. CDR3 residues: CSARDTGTSTYEQYF. DNA of the CDR3: TGCAGTGCTAGAGATACGGGGACTTCGACCTACGAGCAGTACTTC.

V and J are TRBV10-3 and TRBJ2-5, with 9 bases lining up with TRBD1. This CDR3 is 16 amino acids long. V lost 2 bases and J lost 4; bases outside the gene matches: 8. Germline V gene sequence: CDR1 ENHRY, CDR2 SYGVKD. The CDR3 loop reads CAISEPGQGELETQYF. DNA of the CDR3: TGTGCCATCAGTGAGCCGGGACAGGGCGAGTTAGAGACCCAGTACTTC.

The chain links TRBV20-1 to TRBJ1-5; D is possibly TRBD1 (6 bases). The V and J ends lost 4 bases and 2 bases respectively, with 6 bases between them. The CDR3 contains 12 residues. Germline V lookup: CDR1 DFQATT, CDR2 SNEGSKA (reference sequence). CDR3 sequence reads: CSAKGGNQPQHF. As DNA, the CDR3 is TGCAGTGCTAAGGGGGGCAATCAGCCCCAGCATTTT.

The chain couples TRBV20-1 to TRBJ2-7; 11 bases map to TRBD2. Germline V gene data show CDR1 as DFQATT and CDR2 as SNEGSKA (reference sequence). V was clipped by 0 bases and J by 2 bases; unmatched bases: 6. CDR3 size: 16 residues. The DNA of the CDR3 is TGCAGTGCTAGAGATAGGACTAGCGGGCTACCCTACGAGCAGTACTTC. It specifies CSARDRTSGLPYEQYF.

This chain connects TRBV12-3 or TRBV12-4 to TRBJ2-2; perhaps TRBD2 as D (5 bases). Trimming removed 6 bases at V and 5 bases at J, with 16 bases between. CDR3 length: 15 amino acids. As DNA, the CDR3 is TGTGCCAGCAGCATCCAGATAGACTATACCGGGGAGCTGTTTTTT. It encodes CASSIQIDYTGELFF.

The rearrangement links TRBV28 to TRBJ1-5; no clear D gene. The CDR3 runs 16 residues. Trimming took off 6 bases at V and 4 bases at J, with 19 bases between the two ends. Germline CDR1 and CDR2: MDHEN and SYDVKM. Here the CDR3 reads CASSLERSPLNQPQHF. The CDR3 region has the DNA TGTGCCAGCAGCCTCGAAAGGTCGCCGTTGAATCAGCCCCAGCATTTT.

The rearrangement uses TRBV10-3 and TRBJ2-4, with 9 bases matching TRBD1. The CDR3 covers 13 residues. V gave up 2 bases and J gave up 13 bases; unmatched junction bases: 6. Germline assignment: CDR1 ENHRY and CDR2 SYGVKD. The DNA of the CDR3 is TGTGCCATCAGTGAGACAGGGGGCGCCTTACAGTACTTC. Translation: CAISETGGALQYF.